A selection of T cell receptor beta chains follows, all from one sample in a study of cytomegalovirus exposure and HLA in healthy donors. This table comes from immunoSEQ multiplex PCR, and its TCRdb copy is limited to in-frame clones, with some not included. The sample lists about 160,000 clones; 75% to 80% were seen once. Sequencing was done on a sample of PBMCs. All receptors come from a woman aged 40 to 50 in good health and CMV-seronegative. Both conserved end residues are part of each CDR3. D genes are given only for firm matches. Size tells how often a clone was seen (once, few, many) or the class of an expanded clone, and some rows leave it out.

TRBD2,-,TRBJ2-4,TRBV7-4,TGTGCCAGCAGTTGGGGACTAGGAATGGACATTCAGTACTTC,CASSWGLGMDIQYF
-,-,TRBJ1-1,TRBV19,TGTGCCAGTAGTAGCCAGATGAACACTGAAGCTTTCTTT,CASSSQMNTEAFF
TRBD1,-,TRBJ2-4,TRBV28,TGTGCCAGCCTTACGACAGGGATAGCCAAAAACATTCAGTACTTC,CASLTTGIAKNIQYF
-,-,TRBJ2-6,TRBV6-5,TGTGCCAGCAGTTACGGGGGCGGCTCTGGGGCCAACGTCCTGACTTTC,CASSYGGGSGANVLTF
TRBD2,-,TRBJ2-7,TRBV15,TGTGCCACCAGCAGAGATCTCGGAGCTAGCGGGGGGACCTACCGTTCCTACGAGCAGTACTTC,CATSRDLGASGGTYRSYEQYF
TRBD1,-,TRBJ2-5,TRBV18,TGTGCCAGCTCACAACAGGGGAAAGAGACCCAGTACTTC,CASSQQGKETQYF
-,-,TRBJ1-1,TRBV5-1,TGCGCCAGCAGCCCGCTCTCGGGGCGACTAGTTTCGGCGAACACTGAAGCTTTCTTT,CASSPLSGRLVSANTEAFF
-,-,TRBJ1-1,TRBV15,TGTGCCACCAGCAAACAGGGCACTGAAGCTTTCTTT,CATSKQGTEAFF
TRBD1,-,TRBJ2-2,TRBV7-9,TGTGCCTCCCGCAGGGGGATTGACGGCGGGGAGCTGTTTTTT,CASRRGIDGGELFF
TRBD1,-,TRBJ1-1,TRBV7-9,TGTGCCAGCAGCACAACTAGGGACAGGGGTTTTTCCATGAACACTGAAGCTTTCTTT,CASSTTRDRGFSMNTEAFF
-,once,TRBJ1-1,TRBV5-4,TGTGCCAGCAGCTTAATACCAGGTTCTGAAGCTTTCTTT,CASSLIPGSEAFF
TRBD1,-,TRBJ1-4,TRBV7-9,TGTGCCAGCAGCCCGGTGTTGGGGGACAGACATAATGAAAAACTGTTTTTT,CASSPVLGDRHNEKLFF
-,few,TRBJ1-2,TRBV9,TGTGCCAGCAGCGCCAGAGGGACAATCTATGGCTACACCTTC,CASSARGTIYGYTF
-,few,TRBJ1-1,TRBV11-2,TGTGCCAGCAGCTTAGCAGGGGTTCAAGCTTTCTTT,CASSLAGVQAFF
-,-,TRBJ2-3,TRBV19,TGTGCCAGTAGTCTCGGAGGAACGATACGCACAGATACGCAGTATTTT,CASSLGGTIRTDTQYF
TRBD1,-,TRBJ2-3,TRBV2,TGTGCCATCAGGACAGGGGGCAACGCAGATACGCAGTATTTT,CAIRTGGNADTQYF
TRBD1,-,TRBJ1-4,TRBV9,TGTGCCAGCAGCGTAGAAACAGGGGGCGCGTTTATATATGAAAAACTGTTTTTT,CASSVETGGAFIYEKLFF
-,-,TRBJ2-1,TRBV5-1,TGCGCCAGCAGCCGGGACAATCGTCATGAGCAGTTCTTC,CASSRDNRHEQFF
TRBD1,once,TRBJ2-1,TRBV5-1,TGCGCCAGCAGCTCGGGACAGGGGGGATACAATGAGCAGTTCTTC,CASSSGQGGYNEQFF
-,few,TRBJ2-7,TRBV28,TGTGCCAGCAGTTTCAGGGTCTCGAGGCAGTACTTC,CASSFRVSRQYF
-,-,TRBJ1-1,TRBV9,TGTGCCAGCAGCGTAAGTGGCAATATGAACACTGAAGCTTTCTTT,CASSVSGNMNTEAFF
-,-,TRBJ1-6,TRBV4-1,TGCGCCAGCAGCCAAGTTGCAAGACAACCCCTCCACTTT,CASSQVARQPLHF
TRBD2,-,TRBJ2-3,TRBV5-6,TGTGCCAGCAGCTTGGCCCCAGCGGGGGGGCCGACGCAGTATTTT,CASSLAPAGGPTQYF
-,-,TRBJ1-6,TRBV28,TGTGCCAGCCAGGCTTGGGGTGAGGGTTCACCCCTCCACTTT,CASQAWGEGSPLHF